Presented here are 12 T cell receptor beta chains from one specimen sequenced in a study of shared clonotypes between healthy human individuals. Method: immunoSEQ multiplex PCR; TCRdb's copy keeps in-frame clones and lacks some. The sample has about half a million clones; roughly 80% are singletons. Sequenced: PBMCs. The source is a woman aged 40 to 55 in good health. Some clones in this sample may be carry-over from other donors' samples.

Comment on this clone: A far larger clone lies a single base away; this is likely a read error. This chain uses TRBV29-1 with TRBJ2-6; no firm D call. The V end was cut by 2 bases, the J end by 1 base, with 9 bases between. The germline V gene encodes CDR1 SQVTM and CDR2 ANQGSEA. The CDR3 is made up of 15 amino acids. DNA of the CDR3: TGCAGCGTTGAACTGGTACAATCTGGGGCCAACGTCCTGACTTTC. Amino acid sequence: CSVELVQSGANVLTF.

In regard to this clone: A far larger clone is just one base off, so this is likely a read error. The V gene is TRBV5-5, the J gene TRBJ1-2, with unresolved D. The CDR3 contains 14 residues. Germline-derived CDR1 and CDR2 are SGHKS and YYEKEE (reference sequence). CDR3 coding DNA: TGTGCCAGCAGCTTGGTGGTCAAAAACTATGGCCACACCTTC. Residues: CASSLVVKNYGHTF.

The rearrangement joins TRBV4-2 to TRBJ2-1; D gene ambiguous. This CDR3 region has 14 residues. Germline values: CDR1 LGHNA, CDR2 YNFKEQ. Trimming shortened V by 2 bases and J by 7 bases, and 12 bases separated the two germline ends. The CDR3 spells CASSQSRLLNEQFF. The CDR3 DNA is TGTGCCAGCAGCCAATCCCGCCTTTTGAATGAGCAGTTCTTC.

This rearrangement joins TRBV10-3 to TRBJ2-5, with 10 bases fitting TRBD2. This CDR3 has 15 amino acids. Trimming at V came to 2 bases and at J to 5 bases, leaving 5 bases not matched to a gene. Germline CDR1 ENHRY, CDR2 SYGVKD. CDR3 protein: CAISEGAGGGETQYF. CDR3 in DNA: TGTGCCATCAGTGAGGGAGCGGGAGGGGGTGAGACCCAGTACTTC.

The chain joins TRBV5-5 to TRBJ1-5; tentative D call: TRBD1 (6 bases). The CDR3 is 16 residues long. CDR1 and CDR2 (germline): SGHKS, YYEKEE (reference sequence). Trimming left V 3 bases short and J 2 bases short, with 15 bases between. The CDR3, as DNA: TGTGCCAGCAGCTCGTTGCCGACAGGCCGCAATCAGCCCCAGCATTTT. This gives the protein CASSSLPTGRNQPQHF.

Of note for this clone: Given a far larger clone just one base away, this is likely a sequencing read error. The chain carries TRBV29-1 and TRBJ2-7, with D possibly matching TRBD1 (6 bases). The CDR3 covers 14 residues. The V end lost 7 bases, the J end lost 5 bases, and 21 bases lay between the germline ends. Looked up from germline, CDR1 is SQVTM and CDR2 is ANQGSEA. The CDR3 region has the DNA TGCAGCGCCCTGAGGGGGACAACCTTGGACGAGCAGTACTTC. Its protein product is CSALRGTTLDEQYF.

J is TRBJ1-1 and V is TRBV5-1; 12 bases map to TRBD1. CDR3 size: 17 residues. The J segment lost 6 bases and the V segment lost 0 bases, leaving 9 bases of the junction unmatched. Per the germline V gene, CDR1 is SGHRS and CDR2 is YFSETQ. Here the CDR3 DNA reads TGCGCCAGCAGCTTGGTCGGGACAGGGGGCGCAGGTGCTGAAGCTTTCTTT. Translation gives CASSLVGTGGAGAEAFF.

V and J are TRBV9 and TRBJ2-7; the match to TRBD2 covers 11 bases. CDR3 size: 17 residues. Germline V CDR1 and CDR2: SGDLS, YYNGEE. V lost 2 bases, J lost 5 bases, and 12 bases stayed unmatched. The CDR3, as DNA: TGTGCCAGCAGCGTTAGCGGGAGGGCCCTCGCGGGGAACGAGCAGTACTTC. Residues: CASSVSGRALAGNEQYF.

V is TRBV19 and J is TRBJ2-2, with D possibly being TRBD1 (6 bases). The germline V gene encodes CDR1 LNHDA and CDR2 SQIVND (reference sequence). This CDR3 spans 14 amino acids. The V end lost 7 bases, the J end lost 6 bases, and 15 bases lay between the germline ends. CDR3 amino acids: CASNVDRNSGELFF. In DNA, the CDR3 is TGTGCCAGTAACGTGGACAGAAACTCCGGGGAGCTGTTTTTT. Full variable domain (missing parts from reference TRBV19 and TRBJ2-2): DGGITQSPKYLFRKEGQNVTLSCEQNLNHDAMYWYRQDPGQGLRLIYYSQIVNDFQKGDIAEGYSVSREKKESFPLTVTSAQKNPTAFYLCASNVDRNSGELFFGEGSRLTVL.

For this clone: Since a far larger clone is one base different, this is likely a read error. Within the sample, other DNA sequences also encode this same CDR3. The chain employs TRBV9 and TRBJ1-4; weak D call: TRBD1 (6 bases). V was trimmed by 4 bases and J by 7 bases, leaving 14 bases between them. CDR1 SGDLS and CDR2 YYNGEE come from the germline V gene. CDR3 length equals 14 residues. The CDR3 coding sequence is TGTGCCAGCAGCCAGGGTGCAGGGGTTGAAAAACTGTTTTTT. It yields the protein CASSQGAGVEKLFF.

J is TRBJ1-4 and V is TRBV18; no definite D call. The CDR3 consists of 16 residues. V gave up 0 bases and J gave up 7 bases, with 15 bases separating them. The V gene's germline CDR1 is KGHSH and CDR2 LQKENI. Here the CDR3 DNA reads TGTGCCAGCTCACCACCGGCGGGTCCCCTCACTGAAAAACTGTTTTTT. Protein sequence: CASSPPAGPLTEKLFF. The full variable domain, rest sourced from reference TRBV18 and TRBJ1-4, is NAGVMQNPRHLVRRRGQEARLRCSPMKGHSHVYWYRQLPEEGLKFMVYLQKENIIDESGMPKERFSAEFPKEGPSILRIQQVVRGDSAAYFCASSPPAGPLTEKLFFGSGTQLSVL.

CDR3 nucleotide sequence: TGTGCCAGCAGCTTAGCGTCAGGGATTGCAGATACGCAGTATTTT. Translated, it gives CASSLASGIADTQYF. The chain recombines TRBV7-9 with TRBJ2-3; weak D call: TRBD1 (5 bases). This CDR3 contains 15 residues. Germline V gives CDR1 SEHNR, CDR2 FQNEAQ (reference sequence). The V and J ends lost 0 bases and 4 bases respectively, with 11 bases between them. The full variable domain, in which reference TRBV7-9 and TRBJ2-3 provide the parts outside the CDR3, is DTGVSQNPRHKITKRGQNVTFRCDPISEHNRLYWYRQTLGQGPEFLTYFQNEAQLEKSRLLSDRFSAERPKGSFSTLEIQRTEQGDSAMYLCASSLASGIADTQYFGPGTRLTVL.